This TCR beta chain came from a study of cytomegalovirus exposure and HLA in healthy donors. The PCR made use of 60 Vbeta and 13 Jbeta primers. Original processing notes: The count from a later analysis was tens of millions of unique TCR beta chains, around 10 million of them shared. Some clones are missing from TCRdb's copy, which holds only in-frame ones; the method was immunoSEQ multiplex PCR. Clone size and the V and J calls come from that table; the DNA yielded D and trimming. The sample has 100,000 to 150,000 clones, around 85% seen once. Study-wide findings and caveats: The study flagged roughly 150 TCR beta chains as cytomegalovirus-associated. Using the classifier, cytomegalovirus status was reportedly diagnosed with high specificity and sensitivity.

Notes on this clone: The target antigen is unknown.

Germline CDR1 reads SGDLS; CDR2 reads YYNGEE. The CDR3 has 17 amino acids. J was trimmed by 7 bases and V by 4 bases; bases with no gene match: 17. Specimen: PBMCs. The chain has TRBV9 and TRBJ1-2; TRBD1 agrees at 9 bases. This receptor was obtained from a man aged 18-30 years in good health and CMV-seropositive. The CDR3 is CASSYLGDRVEDSGYTF. The CDR3 DNA follows: TGTGCCAGCAGCTACCTAGGGGACAGGGTCGAGGATAGTGGCTACACCTTC.